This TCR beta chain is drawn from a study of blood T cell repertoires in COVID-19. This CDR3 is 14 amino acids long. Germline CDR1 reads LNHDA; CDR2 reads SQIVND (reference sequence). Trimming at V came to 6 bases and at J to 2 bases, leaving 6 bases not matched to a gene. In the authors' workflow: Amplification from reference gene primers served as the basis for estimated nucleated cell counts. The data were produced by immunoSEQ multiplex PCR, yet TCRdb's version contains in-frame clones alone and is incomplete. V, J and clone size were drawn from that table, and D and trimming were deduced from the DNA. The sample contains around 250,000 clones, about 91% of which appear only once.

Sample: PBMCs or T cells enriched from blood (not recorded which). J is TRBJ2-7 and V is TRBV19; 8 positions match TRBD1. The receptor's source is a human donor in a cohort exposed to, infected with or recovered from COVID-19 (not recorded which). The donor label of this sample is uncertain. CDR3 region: CASRPGQETYEQYF. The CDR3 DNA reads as TGTGCCAGTAGGCCGGGACAGGAAACCTACGAGCAGTACTTC.